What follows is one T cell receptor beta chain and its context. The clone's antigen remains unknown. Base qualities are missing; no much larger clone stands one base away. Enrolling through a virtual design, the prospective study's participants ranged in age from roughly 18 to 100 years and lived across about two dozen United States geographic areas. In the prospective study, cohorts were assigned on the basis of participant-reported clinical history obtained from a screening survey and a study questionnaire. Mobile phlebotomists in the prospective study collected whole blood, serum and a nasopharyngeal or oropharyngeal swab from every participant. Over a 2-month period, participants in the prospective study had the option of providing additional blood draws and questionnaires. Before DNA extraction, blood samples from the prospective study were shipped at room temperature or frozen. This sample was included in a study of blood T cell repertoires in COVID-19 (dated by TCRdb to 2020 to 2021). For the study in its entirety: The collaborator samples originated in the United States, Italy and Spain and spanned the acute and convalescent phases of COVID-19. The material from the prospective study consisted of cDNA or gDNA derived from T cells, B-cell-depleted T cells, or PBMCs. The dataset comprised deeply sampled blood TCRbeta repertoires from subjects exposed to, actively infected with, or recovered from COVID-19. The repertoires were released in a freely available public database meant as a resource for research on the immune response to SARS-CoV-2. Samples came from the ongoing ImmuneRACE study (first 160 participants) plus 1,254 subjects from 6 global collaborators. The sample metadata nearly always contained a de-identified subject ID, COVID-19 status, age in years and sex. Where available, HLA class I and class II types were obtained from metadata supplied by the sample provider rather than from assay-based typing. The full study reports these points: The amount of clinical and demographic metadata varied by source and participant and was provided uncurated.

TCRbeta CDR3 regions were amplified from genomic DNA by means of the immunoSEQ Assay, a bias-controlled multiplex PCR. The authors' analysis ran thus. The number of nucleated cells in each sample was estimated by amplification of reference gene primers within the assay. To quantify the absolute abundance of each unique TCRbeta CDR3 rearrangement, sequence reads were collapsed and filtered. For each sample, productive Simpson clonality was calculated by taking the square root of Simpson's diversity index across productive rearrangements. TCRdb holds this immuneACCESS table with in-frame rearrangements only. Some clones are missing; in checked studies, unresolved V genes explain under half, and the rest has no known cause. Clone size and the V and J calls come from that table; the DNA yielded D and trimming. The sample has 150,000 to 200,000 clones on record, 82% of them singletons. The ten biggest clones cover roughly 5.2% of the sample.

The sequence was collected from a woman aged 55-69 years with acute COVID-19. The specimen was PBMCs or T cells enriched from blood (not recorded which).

The CDR3 protein is CAGQTGGYGYTF. The sequenced DNA: TGTGCCGGACAGACAGGGGGTTATGGCTACACCTTC. The chain links TRBV2 with TRBJ1-2, and 9 junction bases match TRBD1. V is cut back by 11 bases and J by 5 bases, with 6 bases in the junction unmatched. The CDR3 holds 12 amino acids from the cysteine to the phenylalanine. Only the CDR3 part of the read is kept: 36 bases, read in frame from the first base. Reading the germline V gene gives CDR1 SNHLY and CDR2 FYNNEI.